This T cell receptor beta chain originates from a study of cytomegalovirus exposure and HLA in healthy donors. Germline V gene lookup returns CDR1 SGHNT and CDR2 YYREEE (reference sequence). The CDR3 loop spans 14 amino acids. Trimming took off 3 bases at V and 2 bases at J, with 11 bases between the two ends. The PCR was carried out with 60 Vbeta primers and 13 Jbeta primers. Clones were sequenced by immunoSEQ multiplex PCR, and TCRdb holds only the in-frame ones, with some missing. The sample consists of approximately 210,000 clones, about 80% of them appearing once. Sequencing was carried out using PBMCs. J is TRBJ2-5 and V is TRBV5-4; D may be TRBD2 (6 bases). The TCR comes from a woman in her thirties or forties in good health and CMV-seronegative. CDR3 residues: CASSWSGRQETQYF. CDR3 in DNA: TGTGCCAGCAGCTGGTCCGGGAGACAAGAGACCCAGTACTTC.